This TCR beta chain was sequenced during a study of shared clonotypes between healthy human individuals. Overall study: The composition of the donors was two women and three men aged 18 to 49. General study results and limits: Sequencing depth was expected to affect clonotype sharing among donors.

Per germline, CDR1 SGDLS and CDR2 YYNGEE. After removal of 4 bases from V and 15 bases from J, the junction contained 6 bases not matched to a gene. This CDR3 is 11 amino acids long. This clone showed up just once. The antigen is not known. Over several immunoSEQ plates, each subset's genomic DNA was distributed in even portions. The table came from immunoSEQ multiplex PCR; TCRdb's copy has only in-frame clones and leaves some out. The repertoire holds fewer than 600,000 clones, with roughly 79% as singletons. The origin of this receptor is a woman in her forties in good health. Some clones in this sample may be carry-over from other donors' samples. Sequencing was done on a sample of PBMCs. The J gene is TRBJ2-1, the V gene TRBV9; the match to TRBD1 covers 8 bases. CDR3 sequence (DNA): TGTGCCAGCAGCCCAGGACAGGGTTTGTTCTTC. Translated, it gives CASSPGQGLFF.